Presented here are 29 T cell receptor beta chains from one specimen sequenced in a study of Graves' ophthalmopathy and Graves' hyperthyroidism. RNA transcripts yielded amplified TCR beta CDR3 regions. RT-PCR in the first round used HTBI primers; a second-round multiplex PCR followed. A single record per CDR3 protein comes from TCRdb applying MiXCR to the multiplex PCR reads. In the table there are a few hundred thousand distinct CDR3 sequences, just over 15% of which are singletons. The sequenced sample consisted of peripheral blood. All receptors come from a woman between 18 and 29 years old with stable Graves' hyperthyroidism.

This clonotype was counted ten times or more. The rearrangement links TRBV12-3 or TRBV12-4 to TRBJ1-3; 8 nucleotides agree with TRBD1. V lost 7 bases, J lost 0 bases, and 5 bases stayed unmatched. The CDR3 sequence is 15 residues long. CDR3 region: CASIPGQGSGNTIYF. The CDR3, as DNA: TGTGCCAGCATCCCTGGACAGGGCTCTGGAAACACCATATATTTT.

This clonotype came up many times. This chain joins TRBV7-8 and TRBJ2-2; possible D gene TRBD1, 6 bases. Germline V gives CDR1 SGHVS, CDR2 FQNEAQ. V lost 1 base, J lost 7 bases, and 13 bases lay in between. The CDR3 spans 15 residues. The CDR3 nucleotides are TGTGCCAGCAGCTTAGGGCGGAGCAGGGGCGGGGAGCTGTTTTTT. Protein product: CASSLGRSRGGELFF.

This clonotype was detected many times. An end of the junction differs from the germline gene, which may be a read error. The chain employs TRBV19 and TRBJ2-6; 7 nucleotides line up with TRBD1. Germline CDR1 LNHDA, CDR2 SQIVND (reference sequence). CDR3 length: 14 amino acids. The CDR3 is CASSISKGANVLTF. In DNA, the CDR3 is TGTGCCAGTAGTATCTCAAAGGGGGCCAACGTCCTGACCTTC.

This clonotype came up many times. The chain uses TRBV5-6 and TRBJ2-5, with D perhaps matching TRBD1 (6 bases). Germline CDR1 SGHDT, CDR2 YYEEEE. CDR3 size: 13 residues. V was pared by 4 bases and J by 1 base, with 8 bases between. CDR3 in amino acids: CASSRDTQETQYF. As DNA, the CDR3 is TGTGCCAGCAGCCGGGACACCCAAGAGACCCAGTACTTC.

This clonotype has more than one count but fewer than ten. The rearrangement uses TRBV7-8 and TRBJ1-5, with 10 bases identical to TRBD1. Trimming at V came to 1 base and at J to 2 bases, leaving 5 bases not matched to a gene. This CDR3 has 17 amino acids. Germline V gives CDR1 SGHVS, CDR2 FQNEAQ. CDR3 sequence reads: CASSLGRDRGRNQPQHF. CDR3 nucleotide sequence: TGTGCCAGCAGCTTAGGCAGGGACAGGGGACGCAATCAGCCCCAGCATTTT.

This clonotype was observed many times. This chain joins TRBV15 and TRBJ1-3, with D tentatively TRBD1 (5 bases). CDR1 and CDR2 (germline): LNHNV, YYDKDF (reference sequence). The CDR3 is 13 residues long. Trimming left V 5 bases short and J 4 bases short, with 9 bases between. The DNA of the CDR3 is TGTGCCACCAGCCGACAGTACGGAAACACCATATATTTT. It specifies CATSRQYGNTIYF.

The table lists this clonotype with many counts. The J gene is TRBJ2-2, the V gene TRBV9; 11 bases line up with TRBD2. Germline V lookup: CDR1 SGDLS, CDR2 YYNGEE. Trimming at V came to 3 bases and at J to 0 bases, leaving 10 bases not matched to a gene. This CDR3 contains 19 residues. The CDR3 spells CASSDPDSSGGPNTGELFF. The CDR3, as DNA: TGTGCCAGCAGCGATCCCGACTCTAGCGGGGGGCCGAACACCGGGGAGCTGTTTTTT.

Many counts were recorded for this clonotype. The J gene is TRBJ2-5, the V gene TRBV11-2, with a weak D call TRBD2 (6 bases). The CDR3 is 13 amino acids. V lost 4 bases to trimming and J lost 7 bases, with 13 bases between them. CDR1 SGHAT and CDR2 FQNNGV come from the germline V gene. In nucleotides, the CDR3 is TGTGCCAGCAGCTCATCCCGGGGAGGGACCCAGTACTTC. Protein product: CASSSSRGGTQYF.

This clonotype was detected ten times or more. The chain combines TRBV6-2 or TRBV6-3 with TRBJ1-1; D ambiguous. Deletions cut 2 bases from V and 11 bases from J, with 15 bases between. CDR1 is MNHEY and CDR2 is SVGEGT in the germline V gene. The CDR3 has 13 residues. The DNA of the CDR3 is TGTGCCAGCAGTTACGGGGTAGACCCGTCGGCTTTCTTT. Its translation is CASSYGVDPSAFF.

This clonotype was counted a single time. A read error may account for a junction end that differs from germline. The chain links TRBV6-1 to TRBJ1-2; D unclear. The CDR3 sequence is 14 residues long. CDR1 and CDR2 (germline): MNHNS, SASEGT. The CDR3 DNA reads TGTTCCAGCAGCCCCGGGTTAGGGATGGAGGGCTACACCTTC. The encoded protein is CSSSPGLGMEGYTF.

In its sample, this clonotype was seen many times. The V gene is TRBV28, the J gene TRBJ2-7; TRBD1 agrees at 10 bases. V lost 2 bases, J lost 2 bases, and 12 bases stayed unmatched. This CDR3 has 18 residues. The germline V gene has CDR1 MDHEN and CDR2 SYDVKM. CDR3 nucleotide sequence: TGTGCCAGCAGTTTAATCCCCCTCGGGACAGGGGTCCCCTACGAGCAGTACTTC. Translated: CASSLIPLGTGVPYEQYF.

In this sample, this clonotype turned up many times. The chain links TRBV12-3 or TRBV12-4 to TRBJ2-7; no clear D gene. V gave up 2 bases and J gave up 3 bases, with 8 bases separating them. There are 13 residues in the CDR3. The CDR3 bases are TGTGCCAGCAGTTTAAGGCAGATCTACGAGCAGTACTTC. Translating it yields CASSLRQIYEQYF.

This clonotype occurred many times. The genes are TRBV19 and TRBJ1-5; D perhaps matches TRBD1 (5 bases). Trimming shortened V by 8 bases and J by 0 bases, and 20 bases separated the two germline ends. Germline CDR1 reads LNHDA; CDR2 reads SQIVND (reference sequence). The CDR3 runs 17 residues. The CDR3 DNA reads as TGTGCCAGTTCTCGGTGGCAGGGATTCTATAGCAATCAGCCCCAGCATTTT. Protein sequence: CASSRWQGFYSNQPQHF.

This clonotype was recorded a few times. The chain links TRBV11-2 to TRBJ2-7; 15 bases are shared with TRBD2. Unmatched junction bases numbered 13, after V lost 5 bases and J lost 2 bases. Germline V gene sequence: CDR1 SGHAT, CDR2 FQNNGV. The CDR3 is made up of 19 amino acids. Written as DNA, the CDR3 is TGTGCCAGCAGCGGCGGACCGGGACTAGCGGGGGGTTGGACCTACGAGCAGTACTTC. It specifies CASSGGPGLAGGWTYEQYF.

This clonotype was seen many times. The chain uses TRBV18 and TRBJ1-1; perhaps TRBD1 as D (5 bases). Germline V lookup: CDR1 KGHSH, CDR2 LQKENI. CDR3 length: 15 residues. Trimming took 3 bases from V and 1 from J, leaving 12 bases between them. The CDR3 sequence: CASSPRNQGNTEAFF. The CDR3 bases are TGTGCCAGCTCACCTAGAAACCAGGGGAACACTGAAGCTTTCTTT.

This clonotype was picked up many times. The chain uses TRBV11-2 and TRBJ2-7; 9 bases are shared with TRBD1. Trimming took 4 bases from V and 0 from J; bases not matched to a gene: 10. CDR1 and CDR2 (germline): SGHAT, FQNNGV. The CDR3 has 17 residues. The CDR3 bases are TGTGCCAGCAGCTCGTCGGTCTGGGACAGGGCCTCCTACGAGCAGTACTTC. It specifies CASSSSVWDRASYEQYF.

This clonotype appeared many times. The chain joins TRBV20-1 to TRBJ2-5; D gene uncertain. V was clipped by 1 base and J by 9 bases, with 12 bases between them. CDR1 is DFQATT, CDR2 SNEGSKA, per germline (reference sequence). The CDR3 has 12 residues. The DNA of the CDR3 is TGCAGTGCTAGAGGGACGGACCGGTCCCAGTACTTC. It translates to CSARGTDRSQYF.

This clonotype was detected a few times. The chain uses TRBV5-1 and TRBJ2-7; 8 bases are shared with TRBD1. This CDR3 comprises 15 residues. Germline V gives CDR1 SGHRS, CDR2 YFSETQ. V was pared by 4 bases and J by 5 bases, with 11 bases of the junction left unmatched. The CDR3 sequence is CASSPRPTGVDEQYF. In DNA, the CDR3 is TGCGCCAGCAGCCCCCGTCCGACAGGGGTCGACGAGCAGTACTTC.

This clonotype was seen at least ten times. The chain combines TRBV6-2 or TRBV6-3 with TRBJ1-5; D might be TRBD1 (6 bases). CDR3 length equals 15 residues. V lost 6 bases and J 3 bases, leaving 15 bases between the germline ends. The germline V gene has CDR1 MNHEY and CDR2 SVGEGT. The CDR3 bases are TGTGCCAGCAGCCGATCACAGGGCTTCAATCAGCCCCAGCATTTT. Translated, it gives CASSRSQGFNQPQHF.

The table lists this clonotype with a few counts. This chain connects TRBV6-1 to TRBJ1-4, with D possibly matching TRBD1 (6 bases). The V gene's germline CDR1 is MNHNS and CDR2 SASEGT. Trimming took 4 bases from V and 3 from J, leaving 9 bases between them. The CDR3 has 14 residues. The CDR3 loop reads CASSGTAPNEKLFF. The DNA for the CDR3 is TGTGCCAGCAGTGGGACAGCGCCTAATGAAAAACTGTTTTTT.

The table lists this clonotype with a few counts. The chain is built from TRBV12-5 and TRBJ2-6; tentatively, D is TRBD2 (7 bases). CDR1 LGHNT and CDR2 FRNRAP come from the germline V gene. The V end was cut by 4 bases, the J end by 2 bases, with 12 bases between. The CDR3 has 16 amino acids. CDR3 amino acids: CASGSSGGPGANVLTF. The CDR3 DNA is TGTGCTAGTGGTTCATCCGGGGGGCCTGGGGCCAACGTCCTGACTTTC. The full variable domain, completed using reference TRBV12-5 and TRBJ2-6, is DARVTQTPRHKVTEMGQEVTMRCQPILGHNTVFWYRQTMMQGLELLAYFRNRAPLDDSGMPKDRFSAEMPDATLATLKIQPSEPRDSAVYFCASGSSGGPGANVLTFGAGSRLTVL.

This rearrangement joins TRBV12-3 or TRBV12-4 to TRBJ1-2, with no clear D. This CDR3 spans 12 amino acids. V was pared by 3 bases and J by 6 bases, with 8 bases between. The CDR3 region is CASSFMWDGYTF. The CDR3 region has the DNA TGTGCCAGCAGTTTCATGTGGGATGGCTACACCTTC.

This clonotype appeared many times. The V call is TRBV12-3 or TRBV12-4, the J call TRBJ2-5; TRBD1 matches at 9 bases. With 5 bases clipped from V and 1 base from J, the junction kept 8 bases outside the gene matches. The CDR3 covers 16 residues. This CDR3 is CASSQIGTGRQETQYF. CDR3 DNA sequence: TGTGCCAGCAGTCAGATCGGGACAGGGCGCCAAGAGACCCAGTACTTC.

The table lists this clonotype with many counts. J is TRBJ2-5 and V is TRBV14; 7 bases agree with TRBD2. After removal of 4 bases from V and 2 bases from J, the junction contained 7 bases not matched to a gene. CDR1 and CDR2 (germline): SGHDN, FVKESK. This CDR3 has 15 amino acids. The CDR3 loop is CASSLGDYRQETQYF. DNA for the CDR3: TGTGCCAGCAGCCTAGGGGACTATCGACAAGAGACCCAGTACTTC.

This clonotype showed up many times. V and J are TRBV4-1 and TRBJ1-1, with 8 bases matching TRBD1. Unmatched junction bases numbered 12, after V lost 1 base and J lost 5 bases. From germline, CDR1 is MGHRA and CDR2 YSYEKL. CDR3 length equals 17 residues. The DNA of the CDR3 is TGCGCCAGCAGCCAAGGCACAGGGGGTGACAGAGGGACTGAAGCTTTCTTT. Translation gives CASSQGTGGDRGTEAFF.

This chain connects TRBV14 to TRBJ2-7; D may match TRBD1 or TRBD2 (5 bases each). Trimming took off 2 bases at V and 2 bases at J, with 13 bases between the two ends. Germline lookup yields CDR1 SGHDN and CDR2 FVKESK. This CDR3 is 15 amino acids long. The CDR3 DNA is TGTGCCAGCAGCCAACTACCCGGGACCGCCTACGAGCAGTACTTC. Encoded protein: CASSQLPGTAYEQYF. Full variable domain (missing parts from reference TRBV14 and TRBJ2-7): EAGVTQFPSHSVIEKGQTVTLRCDPISGHDNLYWYRRVMGKEIKFLLHFVKESKQDESGMPNNRFLAERTGGTYSTLKVQPAELEDSGVYFCASSQLPGTAYEQYFGPGTRLTVT.

The chain uses TRBV28 and TRBJ1-2; 7 nucleotides match TRBD1. Per the germline V gene, CDR1 is MDHEN and CDR2 is SYDVKM. The V gene end was trimmed by 6 bases and the J gene end by 10 bases; junction bases not matched to a gene: 5. The CDR3 consists of 11 residues. The CDR3 DNA reads as TGTGCCAGCAGCCCGGGGACAGTCTACACCTTC. Its protein product is CASSPGTVYTF.

This chain connects TRBV20-1 to TRBJ2-5; 10 bases agree with TRBD2. Trimming cost V 0 bases and J 3 bases; bases outside gene matches: 10. The CDR3 is 17 amino acids. Per the germline V gene, CDR1 is DFQATT and CDR2 is SNEGSKA (reference sequence). The CDR3 loop is CSARDFRDSGRKETQYF. DNA for the CDR3: TGCAGTGCTAGAGATTTTCGGGATAGCGGGAGGAAAGAGACCCAGTACTTC.

This clonotype occurred once. V is TRBV7-8 and J is TRBJ2-7; no reliable D call. This CDR3 is 13 amino acids long. Germline V gene sequence: CDR1 SGHVS, CDR2 FQNEAQ. V was cut by 2 bases and J by 3 bases, with 8 bases left in between. Here the CDR3 DNA reads TGTGCCAGCAGCTTAATTGCGGACTACGAGCAGTACTTC. The encoded protein is CASSLIADYEQYF.